This TCR beta chain was identified in a study of PD-1 blockade in classical Hodgkin lymphoma. About the study: Once every 2 weeks, patients received intravenous nivolumab at 3 mg/kg.

Study outcomes and limitations: Healthy donors reportedly exceeded newly diagnosed patients in baseline TCR diversity.

Germline loops: CDR1 MNHEY, CDR2 SVGAGI. The CDR3 extends over 14 amino acids. V was shortened by 4 bases and J by 5 bases, with 15 bases between the two germline ends. The time point denotes: cycle 4 day 1 (C4D1), after 6 weeks of nivolumab. With no exception, relapse followed autologous stem cell transplantation in all patients, and brentuximab vedotin exposure varied. In regard to this clone: What it binds is unknown.

The data were produced by immunoSEQ multiplex PCR, yet TCRdb's version contains in-frame clones alone and is incomplete. The table shows some 95,000 clones, with 90% occurring only once. V usage is TRBV6-5 and J usage is TRBJ2-7; D possibly uses TRBD1 or TRBD2 (6 bases each). This sequence was found in a human donor with classical Hodgkin lymphoma. The specimen comprised peripheral blood mononuclear cells (PBMCs), sampled before the fourth cycle of nivolumab. In DNA form, the CDR3 reads TGTGCCAGCAGTTCACAAAGGGGGGCCGACGAGCAGTACTTC. Translation gives CASSSQRGADEQYF.